This T cell receptor beta chain appears in the sequencing data of a study of regulatory T cells in long-lasting Graves disease. Sequencing libraries for TCR beta were prepared with iRepertoire HTBI primers and Arm-PCR of CDR3 regions. TCRdb re-called the multiplex PCR reads through MiXCR, storing one row per CDR3 protein. The sample shows a few hundred thousand distinct CDR3 sequences, 15% to 20% of them seen only once. Study-level findings and limits: Patients whose Graves' disease persisted exhibited lower TCR diversity than those newly diagnosed. Among the persistent patients, 2,741 public clonotypes were shared, more than the approximately 1,000 shared among new patients.

There are many counts of this clonotype. Antigen specificity is unknown. Trimming at V came to 0 bases and at J to 4 bases, leaving 9 bases not matched to a gene. Per germline, CDR1 SGHTA and CDR2 FQGNSA. There are 18 residues in the CDR3. Sample time point: newly diagnosed GD, antithyroid drugs for less than 3 months. With RNA extracted from PBMCs as input, the TCR library was made. This same sample was also taken into another study, of T cells in Graves' hyperthyroidism and ophthalmopathy.

This sequence was found in a woman younger than 45 with Graves disease. The specimen was peripheral blood mononuclear cells (PBMCs), collected at new diagnosis, from a patient treated with antithyroid drugs. This chain connects TRBV7-2 to TRBJ2-2; TRBD2 matches at 9 bases. CDR3 amino acids: CASSLAGGAGGLTGELFF. The DNA of the CDR3 is TGTGCCAGCAGCTTAGCAGGGGGAGCGGGGGGCCTCACCGGGGAGCTGTTTTTT.